Described below is a single TCR beta chain sequence and its context. Its antigen is as yet unknown. It was with 60 Vbeta and 13 Jbeta primers that the PCR ran. Profiling relied on immunoSEQ multiplex PCR, and the TCRdb table lists in-frame clones only, not all of them. The table records over 150,000 clones, 75% to 85% of them present only once. This entry comes from a study of cytomegalovirus exposure and HLA in healthy donors. Study-wide results and caveats: A later analysis reportedly found that, within productive TCRs, an Asian-associated ancestry cluster had fewer N-insertions than the mean observed across the approximately 690 donors. A list of approximately 160 TCR beta chains associated with cytomegalovirus was given. Rare TCR sequences predominated, though certain public TCRs were found in many donors.

The CDR3 runs to 15 residues. Germline CDR1 and CDR2: SGHRS and YFSETQ. Trimming removed 3 bases from V and 2 bases from J; junction bases left unmatched: 6. The sequence derives from a woman aged 25 to 45 in good health and CMV-seropositive. J is TRBJ2-7 and V is TRBV5-1; 9 bases match TRBD1. The sequencing input was PBMCs. The CDR3 DNA sequence: TGCGCCAGCAGCTCCGCGGGACAGGGCACCTACGAGCAGTACTTC. Protein sequence: CASSSAGQGTYEQYF. Drawing the rest from reference TRBV5-1 and TRBJ2-7, the complete variable domain is KAGVTQTPRYLIKTRGQQVTLSCSPISGHRSVSWYQQTPGQGLQFLFEYFSETQRNKGNFPGRFSGRQFSNSRSEMNVSTLELGDSALYLCASSSAGQGTYEQYFGPGTRLTVT.